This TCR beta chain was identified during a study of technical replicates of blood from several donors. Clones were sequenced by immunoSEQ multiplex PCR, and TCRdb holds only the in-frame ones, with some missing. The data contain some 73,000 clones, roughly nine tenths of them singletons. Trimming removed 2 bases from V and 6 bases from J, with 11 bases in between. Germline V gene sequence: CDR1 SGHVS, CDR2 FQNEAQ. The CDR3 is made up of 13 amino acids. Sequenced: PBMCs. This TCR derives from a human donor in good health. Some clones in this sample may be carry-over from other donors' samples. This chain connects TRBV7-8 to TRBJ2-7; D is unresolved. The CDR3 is CASSLLTFGEQYF. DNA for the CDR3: TGTGCCAGCAGCTTACTGACTTTCGGCGAGCAGTACTTC.